This T cell receptor (beta chain) comes out of a study of T cells in women clearing cervical HPV infection. The CDR3 loop spans 12 amino acids. CDR1 and CDR2 (germline): LGHNA, YNFKEQ. To note about this clone: At one end, the junction sequence differs from germline, possibly due to a read error. Read data end 3 residues before the CDR3 end; the end is taken from the germline J gene.

Repertoires were generated with immunoSEQ multiplex PCR, while TCRdb's copy carries only in-frame clones and drops some. This repertoire comprises about 19,000 clones; its ten largest clones make up roughly 5.4%. Sequencing input: blood buffy coat. The source of this sequence is a woman aged 18-69 years with a cervical HPV16 infection that either progressed to CIN3+ or cleared (not recorded which). The V and J genes are TRBV4-2 and TRBJ1-2, with 7 nucleotides matching TRBD1. The CDR3 sequence is CASSQQGYGYTF. The CDR3 DNA, read in part, is TGCGCCAGCAGCCAACAGGGGTATGGC.